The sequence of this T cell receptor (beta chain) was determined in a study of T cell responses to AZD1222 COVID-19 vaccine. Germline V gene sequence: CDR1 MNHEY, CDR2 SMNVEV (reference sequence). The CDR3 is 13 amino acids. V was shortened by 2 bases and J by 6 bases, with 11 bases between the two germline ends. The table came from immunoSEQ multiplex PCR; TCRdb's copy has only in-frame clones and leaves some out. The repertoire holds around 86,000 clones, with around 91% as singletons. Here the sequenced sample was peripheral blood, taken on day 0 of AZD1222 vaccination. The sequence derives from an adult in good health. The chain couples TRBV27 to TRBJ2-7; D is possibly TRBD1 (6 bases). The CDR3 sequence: CASSLAQGFEQYF. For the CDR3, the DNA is TGTGCCAGCAGTTTAGCTCAGGGGTTCGAGCAGTACTTC.